This is a list of T cell receptor beta chains from one sample in a study of cytomegalovirus exposure and HLA in healthy donors. Only in-frame clones appear in the TCRdb table, and some are missing; sequencing was by immunoSEQ multiplex PCR. The sample records approximately 140,000 clones, 82% being singletons. Sequences were obtained from PBMCs. Receptors were obtained from a young man in good health and CMV-seropositive. Each CDR3 is given with its conserved first and last residue. D genes are given only for firm matches. Size tells how often a clone was seen (once, few, many) or the class of an expanded clone, and some rows leave it out.

>TRBJ2-7|TRBD2|TRBV9|.
CASSAGLAGDEQYF
TGTGCCAGCAGCGCGGGACTAGCGGGAGACGAGCAGTACTTC
>TRBJ2-2|.|TRBV4-1|.
CASSQGWLAANTGELFF
TGCGCCAGCAGCCAAGGGTGGTTAGCGGCGAACACCGGGGAGCTGTTTTTT
>TRBJ2-1|TRBD2|TRBV6-5|.
CASQLAHYNEQFF
TGTGCCAGCCAACTAGCGCACTACAATGAGCAGTTCTTC
>TRBJ2-3|.|TRBV19|.
CASSPLGSPTDTQYF
TGTGCCAGTAGTCCCCTAGGGAGTCCGACAGATACGCAGTATTTT
>TRBJ2-3|TRBD1|TRBV7-9|.
CASSSQGTGSTDTQYF
TGTGCCAGCAGCTCCCAGGGGACAGGGTCGACAGATACGCAGTATTTT
>TRBJ2-7|TRBD1|TRBV6-1|.
CASSQGAPSMVF
TGTGCCAGTTCACAGGGGGCGCCGTCGATGGTCTTC
>TRBJ2-7|TRBD1|TRBV30|.
CAWSALPRSDRAVSF
TGTGCCTGGAGTGCACTCCCTCGATCTGACAGGGCAGTTTCGTTC
>TRBJ2-3|TRBD2|TRBV13|.
CASSASGGRTDTQYF
TGTGCCAGCAGCGCTTCCGGCGGGAGGACAGATACGCAGTATTTT
>TRBJ2-5|TRBD2|TRBV2|few
CASSEIFSGRGETQYF
TGTGCCAGCAGTGAAATCTTTAGCGGGAGAGGGGAGACCCAGTACTTC
>TRBJ1-5|TRBD1|TRBV28|many
CASSLTGATQPQHF
TGTGCCAGCAGTTTGACAGGGGCGACCCAGCCCCAGCATTTT
>TRBJ1-4|.|TRBV5-1|.
CASSLGQGSEKLFF
TGCGCCAGCAGCTTGGGCCAGGGGAGTGAAAAACTGTTTTTT
>TRBJ2-2|.|TRBV6-5|.
CASSSGGSGELFF
TGTGCCAGCAGTTCTGGGGGGAGCGGGGAGCTGTTTTTT
>TRBJ2-2|TRBD1|TRBV5-1|once
CASSYSGQGHTGELFF
TGCGCCAGCAGCTATTCTGGACAGGGGCACACCGGGGAGCTGTTTTTT
>TRBJ1-4|.|TRBV4-1|once
CASSQVGTANEKLFF
TGCGCCAGCAGCCAAGTTGGAACAGCCAATGAAAAACTGTTTTTT
>TRBJ2-3|.|TRBV6-5|.
CASSQTDTQYF
TGTGCCAGCAGTCAAACAGATACGCAGTATTTT
>TRBJ2-7|TRBD1|TRBV28|.
CASRDRNYEQYF
TGTGCCAGCAGGGACAGGAACTACGAGCAGTACTTC